These 21 T cell receptor beta chains share one sample of origin, sequenced in a study of CD8+ T cells in alopecia areata. Investigators isolated RNA and reverse transcribed it into cDNA to act as the sequencing template. TCRdb's copy holds only in-frame clones and misses some; the assay was immunoSEQ multiplex PCR. The sample is made up of over 100,000 clones, none counted only once. The sample consisted of lesional skin. These receptors were collected from a C3H/HeJ mouse with alopecia areata. MHC haplotype here: H2-k.

The sample holds many counts of this clone. Mouse gene names apply. This chain's CDR3 is CTCSARDTNTGQLYF. Partial CDR3 DNA: TGCACCTGCAGTGCACGGGACACAAACACCGGG. V usage is TRBV1 and J usage is TRBJ2-2; perhaps TRBD1 as D (6 bases). The CDR3 end is not reached by the read, which stops 4 residues before it; the germline J gene fills it in. The CDR3 length is 15 residues. V was trimmed by 2 bases and J by 0 bases, leaving 7 bases between them. Germline CDR1 is NSQYPW and CDR2 is LRSPGD (reference sequence).

This clone was picked up a small number of times. Gene names follow the mouse nomenclature. Read coverage stops 4 residues before the CDR3 terminus; the germline J gene supplies the remainder. The chain couples TRBV13-3 to TRBJ2-3; 9 nucleotides align to TRBD2. The germline CDR1 and CDR2 sequences are NNHDY and SYVADS. J gave up 2 bases and V 0 bases, and 7 bases lay outside the gene matches. This CDR3 spans 17 amino acids. The CDR3 bases that were read are TGTGCCAGCAGTGATGCAATCTGGGGGGGTGTTGCAGAA. It specifies CASSDAIWGGVAE. The entire CDR3 protein reads CASSDAIWGGVAETLYF.

This clone appeared many times. At residue 13, TCRdb's protein is not the same as the translated DNA, so the protein here was read from the DNA. Each gene name is a mouse one. The CDR3 end lies 3 residues beyond the end of the read and is filled in from the germline J gene. This sequence joins TRBV13-3 and TRBJ1-6, with 9 bases fitting TRBD1. TRBJ1-6 is an ORF, and what it does is uncertain. The CDR3 runs 16 residues. CDR1 NNHDY and CDR2 SYVADS come from the germline V gene. The junction had 7 bases not matched to a gene; V was cut back by 2 bases and J by 7 bases. CDR3 DNA (partial): TGTGCCAGCAGTGAGGGGACAGGGAATAGGAATTCGCCC. It yields the protein CASSEGTGNRNSP. The full CDR3 protein is CASSEGTGNRNSPLYF.

Of note for this clone: The genes are named according to mouse. The sequence runs out 4 residues before the end of the CDR3; the remainder is reconstructed from the germline J gene. V gene TRBV19 combines with J gene TRBJ2-1; 7 bases fit TRBD1. The CDR3 totals 14 residues. From germline, CDR1 is FNHDT and CDR2 SITEND (reference sequence). Trimming removed 6 bases from V and 3 bases from J; junction bases left unmatched: 6. CDR3 region: CASNNRGPYAEQFF. Incomplete CDR3 DNA: TGTGCCAGCAACAACAGGGGTCCCTATGCT. Combining the CDR3 with reference TRBV19 and TRBJ2-1 gives the whole variable domain GGIITQTPKFLIGQEGQKLTLKCQQNFNHDTMYWYRQDSGKGLRLIYYSITENDLQKGDLSEGYDASREKKSSFSLTVTSAQKNEMAVFLCASNNRGPYAEQFFGPGTRLTVL.

On this clone itself: Gene names are mouse gene names. The read stops 4 residues short of the end of the CDR3; the missing end is completed from the germline J gene. V gene TRBV19 combines with J gene TRBJ2-5; D is possibly TRBD1 (6 bases). Germline V CDR1 and CDR2: FNHDT, SITEND (reference sequence). The CDR3 contains 14 residues. The CDR3 spells CASSPHRDPDTQYF. The covered CDR3 bases are TGTGCCAGCAGTCCTCACAGGGACCCAGAC.

The sample holds a few counts of this clone. The genes are named according to mouse. The read gets to within 4 residues of the CDR3 end, and the germline J gene fills in the rest. The chain recombines TRBV13-3 with TRBJ2-1; 10 bases align to TRBD2. The CDR3 has 15 amino acids. CDR1 and CDR2 from the germline V gene are NNHDY and SYVADS. The V segment lost 4 bases and the J segment 4 bases; nucleotides outside the gene matches: 5. Partial CDR3 DNA: TGTGCCAGCAGTCTGGGACTGGGGACGTATGCT. Amino acid sequence: CASSLGLGTYA. The whole CDR3 sequence reads CASSLGLGTYAEQFF.

A word on this clone: Gene names are mouse gene names. The CDR3 is cut off 4 residues early in the read; its end comes from the germline J gene. This sequence joins TRBV1 and TRBJ2-1; 9 nucleotides match TRBD2. This CDR3 comprises 16 residues. The germline gives CDR1 NSQYPW, CDR2 LRSPGD (reference sequence). Unmatched junction bases numbered 7, after V lost 4 bases and J lost 3 bases. CDR3 DNA (partial): TGCACCTGCAGTGAACCAACTGGGGGGTTCTATGCT. Its protein product is CTCSEPTGGFYA. The full CDR3 protein is CTCSEPTGGFYAEQFF. The variable domain in full, with the rest retrieved from reference TRBV1 and TRBJ2-1, is VTLLEQNPRWRLVPRGQAVNLRCILKNSQYPWMSWYQQDLQKQLQWLFTLRSPGDKEVKSLPGADYLATRVTDTELRLQVANMSQGRTLYCTCSEPTGGFYAEQFFGPGTRLTVL.

Points on this clone: Any gene name here is a mouse gene name. Coverage ceases 4 residues before the CDR3 finishes, and the germline J gene fills in the end. V gene TRBV19 combines with J gene TRBJ2-3, with 10 positions matching TRBD2. The ends lost 4 bases at V and 3 bases at J; junction bases unmatched: 8. CDR1 and CDR2 (germline): FNHDT, SITEND (reference sequence). This CDR3 is 16 amino acids long. The CDR3 region is CASSFWGGERAETLYF. The sequenced part of the CDR3 DNA is TGTGCCAGCAGTTTCTGGGGGGGCGAGAGGGCAGAA.

As regards this clone: Germline and genes here are mouse. The CDR3 extends 4 residues past the end of the read, so its final part is completed from the germline J gene. The genes are TRBV31 and TRBJ2-1, with 12 nucleotides matching TRBD2. The germline V gene encodes CDR1 GKSSPN and CDR2 SITVG. This CDR3 spans 14 amino acids. The ends lost 3 bases at V and 3 bases at J; junction bases unmatched: 0. CDR3 DNA, as far as it was read: TGTGCCTGGAGGGACTGGGGGGGCTATGCT. Translated, it gives CAWRDWGGYA. The full CDR3 is CAWRDWGGYAEQFF. The full variable domain, with the rest looked up from reference TRBV31 and TRBJ2-1, is AQTIHQWPVAEIKAVGSPLSLGCTIKGKSSPNLYWYWQATGGTLQQLFYSITVGQVESVVQLNLSASRPKDDQFILSTEKLLLSHSGFYLCAWRDWGGYAEQFFGPGTRLTVL.

With respect to this clone: The gene names here belong to mouse. Read data end 4 residues before the CDR3 end; the end is taken from the germline J gene. The J gene is TRBJ2-1, the V gene TRBV13-3, with 11 nucleotides matching TRBD1. Germline CDR1 NNHDY, CDR2 SYVADS. The CDR3 consists of 16 residues. Trimming cost V 2 bases and J 3 bases; bases outside gene matches: 4. Partial CDR3 DNA: TGTGCCAGCAGTGAGGGGACAGGGGGAGGCTATGCT. Translated, it gives CASSEGTGGGYA. The whole CDR3 region reads CASSEGTGGGYAEQFF.

As for this clone: Gene and germline names: mouse. The read falls 4 residues short of the CDR3 end, and the missing part is taken from the germline J gene. The chain links TRBV5 to TRBJ2-5; 9 nucleotides match TRBD2. Germline-derived CDR1 and CDR2 are LGHNA and YNLKQL (reference sequence). V shed 0 bases and J 2 bases; nucleotides not matched to a gene: 6. CDR3 length: 17 residues. The DNA read from the CDR3 is TGTGCCAGCAGCCAAGAAACCAGACTGGGGGTCCAAGAC. This translates into CASSQETRLGVQD. The full CDR3 is CASSQETRLGVQDTQYF.

This clone has just a few counts. Gene names refer to mouse genes. The read finishes 4 residues shy of the CDR3 end, and the germline J gene is used to complete it. The V and J genes are TRBV1 and TRBJ1-1, with 9 nucleotides matching TRBD1. J was trimmed by 0 bases and V by 1 base; bases with no gene match: 6. Germline assignment: CDR1 NSQYPW and CDR2 LRSPGD (reference sequence). The CDR3 has 17 residues. CDR3 in amino acids: CTCSAVRDRDANTEVFF. Incomplete CDR3 DNA: TGCACCTGCAGTGCAGTCCGGGACAGGGATGCAAACACA.

On this clone: Each gene name is a mouse one. Coverage ceases 4 residues before the CDR3 finishes, and the germline J gene fills in the end. The chain links TRBV14 to TRBJ2-5; TRBD2 matches 10 bases. V lost 5 bases, J lost 2 bases, and 2 bases stayed unmatched. The CDR3 covers 14 residues. The V gene's germline CDR1 is SGHDT and CDR2 FRDEAV. Incomplete CDR3 DNA: TGTGCCAGCAGACGGGACTGGGGCCAAGAC. Amino acid sequence: CASRRDWGQD. The complete CDR3 reads CASRRDWGQDTQYF.

With regard to this clone: Genes here carry mouse names. The read ends 4 residues before the CDR3 terminus; that terminus is restored from the germline J gene. The chain recombines TRBV1 with TRBJ2-7; weak D call: TRBD1 (7 bases). V lost 0 bases to trimming and J lost 2 bases, with 11 bases between them. This CDR3 region has 15 residues. From germline, CDR1 is NSQYPW and CDR2 LRSPGD (reference sequence). CDR3 protein: CTCSAEEGATYEQYF. The CDR3 bases that were read are TGCACCTGCAGTGCAGAAGAGGGGGCGACCTAT.

This clone was counted a few times. Each gene name is a mouse one. The read gets to within 4 residues of the CDR3 end, and the germline J gene fills in the rest. V is TRBV19 and J is TRBJ2-5; tentative D call: TRBD1 (5 bases). CDR1 is FNHDT, CDR2 SITEND, per germline (reference sequence). The CDR3 is 15 amino acids. V lost 5 bases and J 0 bases, leaving 13 bases between the germline ends. CDR3 protein: CASSTDRINQDTQYF. Incomplete CDR3 DNA: TGTGCCAGCAGCACAGACAGAATTAACCAAGAC. Supplemented by reference TRBV19 and TRBJ2-5, the full variable domain reads GGIITQTPKFLIGQEGQKLTLKCQQNFNHDTMYWYRQDSGKGLRLIYYSITENDLQKGDLSEGYDASREKKSSFSLTVTSAQKNEMAVFLCASSTDRINQDTQYFGPGTRLLVL.

This clone was observed a handful of times. Gene names refer to mouse genes. The read ends 4 residues before the CDR3 terminus; that terminus is restored from the germline J gene. This chain joins TRBV14 and TRBJ2-3; D gene unclear. The ends were cut back, 2 bases at V and 1 base at J, with 5 bases in the middle. There are 13 residues in the CDR3. The germline V gene encodes CDR1 SGHDT and CDR2 FRDEAV. Incomplete CDR3 DNA: TGTGCCAGCAGTTTTGAGGGTGCAGAA. It yields the protein CASSFEGAE. The complete CDR3 reads CASSFEGAETLYF.

As concerns this clone: The genes and germline here are from mouse. Coverage ceases 4 residues before the CDR3 finishes, and the germline J gene fills in the end. The gene calls are TRBV19 and TRBJ1-1; D is ambiguous. The length of the CDR3 is 14 residues. Between the trimmed V and J ends, which lost 2 bases and 0 bases, there was a span of 8 bases. Looked up from germline, CDR1 is FNHDT and CDR2 is SITEND (reference sequence). CDR3 in amino acids: CASSIMGTNTEVFF. The part of the CDR3 DNA that was read is TGTGCCAGCAGTATTATGGGGACAAACACA.

Note on this clone: The gene names here belong to mouse. With the read ending 4 residues before the CDR3 end, the germline J gene is used to fill in that end. This chain joins TRBV13-3 and TRBJ2-7, with D maybe TRBD2 (5 bases). Trimming took 1 base from V and 0 from J, leaving 8 bases between them. The CDR3 consists of 14 residues. CDR1 and CDR2 (germline): NNHDY, SYVADS. CDR3: CASSDTGISYEQYF. The part of the CDR3 DNA that was read is TGTGCCAGCAGTGATACTGGTATCTCCTAT.

Turning to this clone: Mouse names are used for the genes. Coverage ceases 4 residues before the CDR3 finishes, and the germline J gene fills in the end. Within the sample, other DNA sequences also encode this same CDR3. This rearrangement joins TRBV13-1 to TRBJ2-1, with a weak D call TRBD2 (5 bases). This CDR3 is 15 amino acids long. Trimming took off 1 base at V and 3 bases at J, with 11 bases between the two ends. Germline CDR1 is NSHNY and CDR2 is SYGAGN. CDR3 DNA (partial): TGTGCCAGCAGTGATCGGCTGGGAGCCTATGCT. It yields the protein CASSDRLGAYA. The entire CDR3 reads CASSDRLGAYAEQFF.

This clone has ten or more counts. The genes are named according to mouse. The CDR3 is cut off 4 residues early in the read; its end comes from the germline J gene. J is TRBJ1-2 and V is TRBV13-3; a possible D gene is TRBD1 (6 bases). The CDR3 has 15 residues. The germline V gene has CDR1 NNHDY and CDR2 SYVADS. CDR3 sequence: CASSEDWGGAYDYTF. CDR3 bases read: TGTGCCAGCAGTGAGGACTGGGGGGGCGCTTAC.

This clone was recorded a few times. Gene labels here are mouse ones. Coverage ceases 4 residues before the CDR3 finishes, and the germline J gene fills in the end. The rearrangement joins TRBV19 to TRBJ2-1; possible D gene TRBD2, 5 bases. The germline gives CDR1 FNHDT, CDR2 SITEND (reference sequence). V lost 9 bases, J lost 1 base, and 11 bases lay in between. The length of the CDR3 is 13 residues. CDR3 DNA, as far as it was read: TGTGCCACGAGCTGGGAGAACTATGCT. Residues: CATSWENYA. The entire CDR3 protein reads CATSWENYAEQFF.